This T cell receptor (beta chain) was sequenced in a study of blood T cells in healthy people across ages (dated by TCRdb to 2013 to 2016). Regarding the complete study: Template switching captured roughly one uniquely barcoded TCR beta cDNA molecule per two T cells in model experiments. Using deep sequencing normalized with unique cDNA molecular identifiers, the study measured how TCR beta repertoire diversity changes with age. The donors were split into four age groups: young (average about 16 years), middle-aged (39), aged (more than 60) and long-lived (over 80). To avoid experimental bias, donors of different ages were distributed randomly across sequencing lanes. Two additional independent replicas of 1 million unique cDNA reads from the same blood draw were analyzed for two donors (one aged 18 to 30 and one aged 80 or older).

The 40 or so donors, aged roughly 6 to 95 years, were systemically healthy Caucasian individuals from Russia. Each donor gave 8 to 10 milliliters of peripheral blood, drawn into EDTA-treated Vacutainer tubes. Ficoll-Paque density-gradient centrifugation was used to isolate PBMCs, with at least 7 million obtained per sample. Trizol reagent was used to extract total RNA from PBMCs, with at least 5.5 micrograms per sample. For every donor, an aliquot of PBMCs went through flow cytometry to measure the percentages of naive CD45RAhigh/CD27high T cells. Libraries were prepared through 5' RACE. A second PCR of about 6 to 11 cycles was run with a J-beta primer mix and a sample-barcoded 5' primer. Each TCR beta cDNA molecule received a unique molecular identifier from a template-switch 5' adaptor carrying 12 random nucleotides. Each sample yielded at least 3 million CDR3-containing paired-end reads. All of the RNA was converted into first-strand cDNA using the Mint cDNA synthesis kit, with a TRBC-specific oligonucleotide serving as the primer. Following uracil-DNA glycosylase treatment, all cDNA underwent a first 18-cycle PCR with the universal primers M1SS and BC2_uni_R. From the authors' description of their analysis: Normalization of each sample was performed by random selection of 1 million high-quality reads, each carrying a distinct molecular identifier. Instead of being binned into consensus sequences, reads with shared molecular identifiers were discarded. MiTCR, with a Q25 quality threshold and the strictest error-elimination algorithm, was used for CDR3 identification, clonotype clustering and error correction. A nonparametric unseen species model with Euler transformation was used to estimate a lower bound on total TCR beta diversity. Starting from the raw public reads, TCRdb applied fastp trimming at Q25, assembled clones with MiXCR and retained in-frame beta chains. Each CDR3 protein gets just one entry, which takes the most common genes and DNA from the rows behind it. It is TCRdb's table, rather than the study itself, that gives the V and J calls and clone size. The sample contains fewer than 2,000,000 distinct CDR3 sequences, about two fifths of them found a single time. 20% to 25% of the sample is held by the ten biggest clonotypes.

General study outcomes and caveats: A strong correlation was found between observed TCR beta diversity and the percentage of naive T cells measured by flow cytometry. Observed TCR beta diversity per million T cells fell roughly linearly with age, and a significant reduction was already apparent by age around 36. Total diversity estimates from one million sequenced T cells were considered lower bounds and underestimates. Bulk unsorted PBMC profiling prevented conclusive comparison of naive and antigen-experienced compartments. Compared with the aged group, the long-lived group had more naive CD4+ T cells, fewer expanded clones and increased TCR diversity, a pattern suggesting age selection. Because donor CMV infection status was unknown, age-related changes in expanded clonotypes were potentially confounded.

Comments on this clonotype: Its cognate antigen has yet to be identified. There are no base qualities to consult, and no much larger clone falls within one base.

The clonotype was recovered from a human donor in good health. Sequenced sample: blood.

Here the CDR3 is given as CATSDWNSSNQPQHF. The nucleotide sequence is TGTGCCACCAGTGATTGGAACAGTAGCAATCAGCCCCAGCATTTT. The rearrangement joined TRBV24-1 to TRBJ1-5, with no reliable assignment of the D segment. Looking up the germline V gene yields CDR1 KGHDR and CDR2 SFDVKD. Its CDR3 holds 15 amino acids, cysteine through phenylalanine. Of the read, only the CDR3 DNA is kept; its 45 bases are in frame from base 1. A distance of 7 bases separates the germline ends of V and J, which lose 2 bases and 0 bases respectively.